This T cell receptor (beta chain) is drawn from a study of OX40 agonist ivuxolimab in advanced cancers. Germline CDR1 and CDR2: SGDLS and YYNGEE. V lost 0 bases and J lost 6; bases outside the gene matches: 8. This CDR3 is 15 amino acids long. Concerning this clone itself: Its antigen is not known.

Whole-study findings and limits: Those patients achieving a partial response at 0.1-3.0 mg/kg showed among the lowest clonal expansion. In a subset of nonresponders, normalized T-cell clonal expansion was also low.

The assay was immunoSEQ multiplex PCR, and TCRdb's table has in-frame clones only and misses some. This table holds some 32,000 clones, approximately 81% found once. The rearrangement joins TRBV9 to TRBJ1-1, with 7 nucleotides matching TRBD1. The clonotype comes from an adult with an advanced solid tumor such as melanoma, head and neck, liver or kidney cancer. This material consisted of CD4+ or CD8+ T cells sorted from blood, taken in a trial of the OX40 agonist ivuxolimab. The CDR3 DNA follows: TGTGCCAGCAGCGTAGGTAAGACAGGGTTTCCTGAAGCTTTCTTT. The encoded protein is CASSVGKTGFPEAFF. Filled out from reference TRBV9 and TRBJ1-1, the complete variable domain reads DSGVTQTPKHLITATGQRVTLRCSPRSGDLSVYWYQQSLDQGLQFLIQYYNGEERAKGNILERFSAQQFPDLHSELNLSSLELGDSALYFCASSVGKTGFPEAFFGQGTRLTVV.